This T cell receptor (beta chain) stems from a study of CD8 T cells in Susac syndrome. The V gene end was trimmed by 1 base and the J gene end by 1 base; junction bases not matched to a gene: 3. CDR3 length: 15 residues. Reverse transcription of about 0.5 to 1 ug RNA was carried out with random hexamers. An immunoSEQ multiplex PCR amplified TCR beta CDR3 over 54 Vbeta and 13 Jbeta. TCRdb itself ran the immunoSEQ multiplex PCR reads through MiXCR, one entry per CDR3 protein. The sample lists over 150,000 distinct CDR3 sequences, 90% to 95% occurring once. The multiple sclerosis controls were treatment-naive patients with relapsing-remitting disease that was stable or active. About this clonotype: Its target is unknown.

Study-wide results and limits: The study conceded that its TCR sequencing and HLA analysis involved relatively few individuals.

Sequencing input: CD4+ T cells from PBMCs. The chain links TRBV23-1 to TRBJ1-1; 7 bases line up with TRBD1. Being an ORF, TRBV23-1 has a function that is uncertain. The TCR originated in a human donor with multiple sclerosis. The CDR3 nucleotides are TGCGCCAGCAGTCAATTGGGACAGAAGAACACTGAAGCTTTCTTT. Amino acids: CASSQLGQKNTEAFF.